This T cell receptor beta chain originates from a study of cytomegalovirus exposure and HLA in healthy donors. The PCR contained 60 Vbeta and 13 Jbeta primers. The data were produced by immunoSEQ multiplex PCR, yet TCRdb's version contains in-frame clones alone and is incomplete. The top ten clones hold approximately 1.7% of a sample with around 120,000 clones, over 70% of them seen once. Study-wide points: In a later analysis, TCR beta V- and J-gene trimming was associated with a missense DCLRE1C variant.

The CDR3 covers 15 residues. Trimming removed 6 bases from V and 3 bases from J; junction bases left unmatched: 10. CDR1 and CDR2 from the germline V gene are SGHVS and FNYEAQ. On this clone itself: No antigen is known for it.

The sequencing input was PBMCs. This clonotype was obtained from a woman aged 40 to 50 in good health and CMV-seronegative. The V gene is TRBV7-6, the J gene TRBJ2-7, with 8 bases that match TRBD1. CDR3 nucleotide sequence: TGTGCCAGCAGTAGGGACAGGTACTTTGGCTACGAGCAGTACTTC. Residues: CASSRDRYFGYEQYF.